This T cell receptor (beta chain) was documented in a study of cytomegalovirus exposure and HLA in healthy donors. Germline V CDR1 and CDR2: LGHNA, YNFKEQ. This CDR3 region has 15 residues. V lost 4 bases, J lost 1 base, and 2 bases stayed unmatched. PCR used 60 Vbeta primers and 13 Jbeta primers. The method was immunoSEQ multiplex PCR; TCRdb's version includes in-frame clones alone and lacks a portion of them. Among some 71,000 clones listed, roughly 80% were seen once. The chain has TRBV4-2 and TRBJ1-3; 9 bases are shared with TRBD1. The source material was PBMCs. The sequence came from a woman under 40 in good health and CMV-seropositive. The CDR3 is CASSPTGGSGNTIYF. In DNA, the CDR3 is TGTGCCAGCAGCCCGACAGGGGGGTCTGGAAACACCATATATTTT.